The 6 T cell receptor beta chains below come from one sample, sequenced in a study of blood T cell repertoires in COVID-19. Generated by immunoSEQ multiplex PCR, the TCRdb table keeps only in-frame clones and is missing some. The table lists around 250,000 clones, 80% to 90% of them singletons, with 5.5% to 8% in the top ten. The sequenced material came from peripheral blood. The receptors shown here come from a man aged 60-69 years with acute or convalescent COVID-19.

The chain employs TRBV19 and TRBJ1-4; possibly TRBD1 for D (5 bases). This CDR3 is 15 amino acids long. The germline V gene has CDR1 LNHDA and CDR2 SQIVND (reference sequence). Trimming removed 3 bases from V and 8 bases from J, with 16 bases in between. The CDR3 sequence: CASSMGGTRDEKLFF. CDR3 DNA sequence: TGTGCCAGTAGTATGGGGGGTACACGAGACGAAAAACTGTTTTTT.

The rearrangement uses TRBV2 and TRBJ1-2; D gene uncertain. V lost 7 bases, J lost 5 bases, and 11 bases lay in between. Germline V lookup: CDR1 SNHLY, CDR2 FYNNEI. The CDR3 consists of 12 residues. The DNA of the CDR3 is TGTGCCAGCACCCAGAGGGAATATGGCTACACCTTC. Encoded protein: CASTQREYGYTF.

This clone was detected only once. This chain joins TRBV6-4 and TRBJ2-1; 7 bases align to TRBD1. The CDR3 loop spans 13 amino acids. The V gene's germline CDR1 is MRHNA and CDR2 SNTAGT. J gave up 16 bases and V 3 bases, and 12 bases lay outside the gene matches. This CDR3 is CASSESVRGHRFF. Here the CDR3 DNA reads TGTGCCAGCAGTGAATCAGTTAGGGGGCATCGTTTCTTC.

V usage is TRBV4-1 and J usage is TRBJ2-2; perhaps TRBD2 as D (5 bases). The germline V and J ends were trimmed by 1 base and 2 bases, with 11 bases remaining between them. Germline CDR1 MGHRA, CDR2 YSYEKL. This CDR3 has 16 amino acids. The CDR3 coding sequence is TGCGCCAGCAGCCAAGGAGGGCGGTACAACACCGGGGAGCTGTTTTTT. This sequence encodes CASSQGGRYNTGELFF.

The chain combines TRBV4-3 with TRBJ2-2; the match to TRBD1 covers 7 bases. CDR3 size: 16 residues. Per the germline V gene, CDR1 is LGHNA and CDR2 is YSLEER. With 1 base clipped from V and 4 bases from J, the junction kept 6 bases outside the gene matches. CDR3 region: CASSQVRGQGTGELFF. The CDR3, as DNA: TGCGCCAGCAGCCAAGTTAGGGGGCAGGGCACCGGGGAGCTGTTTTTT.

The chain has TRBV2 and TRBJ1-4; possibly TRBD1 for D (6 bases). The length of the CDR3 is 12 residues. Germline V lookup: CDR1 SNHLY, CDR2 FYNNEI. V was trimmed by 8 bases and J by 6 bases, leaving 10 bases between them. CDR3: CASRQVYEKLFF. In DNA, the CDR3 is TGTGCCAGCCGACAGGTGTATGAAAAACTGTTTTTT. The full variable domain, in which reference TRBV2 and TRBJ1-4 provide the parts outside the CDR3, is EPEVTQTPSHQVTQMGQEVILRCVPISNHLYFYWYRQILGQKVEFLVSFYNNEISEKSEIFDDQFSVERPDGSNFTLKIRSTKLEDSAMYFCASRQVYEKLFFGSGTQLSVL.